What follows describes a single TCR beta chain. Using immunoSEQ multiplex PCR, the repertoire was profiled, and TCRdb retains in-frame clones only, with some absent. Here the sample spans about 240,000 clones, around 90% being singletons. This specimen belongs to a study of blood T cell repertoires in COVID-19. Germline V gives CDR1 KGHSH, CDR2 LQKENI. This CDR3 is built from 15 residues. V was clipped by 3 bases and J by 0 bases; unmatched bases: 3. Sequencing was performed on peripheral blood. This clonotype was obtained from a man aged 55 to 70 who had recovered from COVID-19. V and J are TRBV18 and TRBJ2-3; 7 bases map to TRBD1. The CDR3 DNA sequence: TGTGCCAGCTCACCTAGACAGGGAAGCACAGATACGCAGTATTTT. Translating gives CASSPRQGSTDTQYF.